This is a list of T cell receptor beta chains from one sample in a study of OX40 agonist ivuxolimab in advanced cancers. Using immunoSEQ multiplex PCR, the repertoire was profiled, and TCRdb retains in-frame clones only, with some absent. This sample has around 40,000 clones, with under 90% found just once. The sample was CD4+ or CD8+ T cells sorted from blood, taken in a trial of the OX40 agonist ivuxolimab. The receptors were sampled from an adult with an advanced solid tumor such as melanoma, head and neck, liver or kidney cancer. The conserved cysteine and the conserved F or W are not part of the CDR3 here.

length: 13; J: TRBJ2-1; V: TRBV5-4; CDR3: ASSPDGQGAYEQF
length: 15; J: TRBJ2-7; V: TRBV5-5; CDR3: ASSLAWGTGNSYEQY
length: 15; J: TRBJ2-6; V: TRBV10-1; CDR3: ASSERADNSGANVLT
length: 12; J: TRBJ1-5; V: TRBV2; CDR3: ASSEMAGVQPQH
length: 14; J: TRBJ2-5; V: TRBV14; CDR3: ASRPPHRGGRETQY
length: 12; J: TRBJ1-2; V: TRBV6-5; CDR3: ASSYQGNSGGYT
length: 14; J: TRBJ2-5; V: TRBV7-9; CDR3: ASSLVRARVQATQY
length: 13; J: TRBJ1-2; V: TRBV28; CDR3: ASSSVDRGRNGYT
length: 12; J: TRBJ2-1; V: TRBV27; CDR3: ASSLPGRVYEQF
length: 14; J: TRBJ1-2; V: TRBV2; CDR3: ASNGQGGQANYGYT
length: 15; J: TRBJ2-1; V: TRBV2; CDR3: ASSVSGRAGSYNEQF
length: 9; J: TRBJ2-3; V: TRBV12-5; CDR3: ASSLGNTQY
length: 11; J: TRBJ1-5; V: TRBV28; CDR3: ASSLSPNQPQH
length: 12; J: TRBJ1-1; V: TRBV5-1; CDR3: ASSLPREETEAF
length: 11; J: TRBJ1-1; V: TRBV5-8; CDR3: ASSLPLRTEAF
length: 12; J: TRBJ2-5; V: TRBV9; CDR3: ASSSWTGQETQY
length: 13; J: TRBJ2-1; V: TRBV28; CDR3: ASRGGRQGLNEQF
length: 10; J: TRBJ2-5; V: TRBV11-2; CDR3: ASSRWSSSQY
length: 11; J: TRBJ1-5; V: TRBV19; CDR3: AISGLINQPQH
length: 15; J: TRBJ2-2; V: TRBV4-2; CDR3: ASSQVYGGLNTGELF
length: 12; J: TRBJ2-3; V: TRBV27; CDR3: ASSHGGRGDTQY
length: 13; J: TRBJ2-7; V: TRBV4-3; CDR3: ASSQDYSGGYEQY
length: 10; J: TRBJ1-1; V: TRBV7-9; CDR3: ASSLSRTEAF
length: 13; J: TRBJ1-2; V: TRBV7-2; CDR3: ASSLVAVGNYGYT
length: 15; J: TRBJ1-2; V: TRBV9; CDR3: ASSPLAGVELLYGYT
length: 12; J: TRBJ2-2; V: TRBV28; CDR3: ASGTGFAGGELF
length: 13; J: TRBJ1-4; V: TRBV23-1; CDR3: ANEEQGSANEKLF
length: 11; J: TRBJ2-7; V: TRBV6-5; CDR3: ASRPGKIYEQY
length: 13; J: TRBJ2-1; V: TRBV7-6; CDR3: ASSPAGTGNNEQF
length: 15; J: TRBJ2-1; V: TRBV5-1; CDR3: ASSLGALAGIYNEQF
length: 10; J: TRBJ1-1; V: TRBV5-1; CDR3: ASSFGGPEAF
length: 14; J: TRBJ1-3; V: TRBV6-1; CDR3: ASSEFRDLSGNTIY
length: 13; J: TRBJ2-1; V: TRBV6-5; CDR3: ASSYGLAGGNEQF
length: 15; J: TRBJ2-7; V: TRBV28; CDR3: ASNLRISRDLKYEQY
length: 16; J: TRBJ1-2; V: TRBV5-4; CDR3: ASSIPGPLGNNSYGYT
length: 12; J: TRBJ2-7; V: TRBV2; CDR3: ASSEEAGGYEQY
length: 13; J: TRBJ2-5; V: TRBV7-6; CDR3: ASSLTQGIGETQY
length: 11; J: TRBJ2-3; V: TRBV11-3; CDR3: ASSLDWAGTQY
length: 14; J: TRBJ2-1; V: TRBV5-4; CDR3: ASSSRLAGPNNEQF
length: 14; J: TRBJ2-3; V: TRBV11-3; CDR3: ASSLEGLAGADTQY
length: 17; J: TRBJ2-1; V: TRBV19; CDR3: ASTLHGGQEVFSYNEQF
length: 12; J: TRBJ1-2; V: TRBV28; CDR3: ASRPSGGWYGYT
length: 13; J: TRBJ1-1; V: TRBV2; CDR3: ASSENTGGLTEAF
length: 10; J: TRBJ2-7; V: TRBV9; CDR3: ASSVGSGVQY
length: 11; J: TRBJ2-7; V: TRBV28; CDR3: ASRMGPSSEQY
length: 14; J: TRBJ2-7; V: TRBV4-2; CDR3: ASSHPRNRSTYEQY
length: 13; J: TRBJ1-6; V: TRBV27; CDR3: ASSPQTEPHSPLH
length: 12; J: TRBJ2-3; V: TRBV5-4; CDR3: ASSFVQGTDTQY
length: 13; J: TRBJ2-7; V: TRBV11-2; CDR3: ASSPRLAGAYEQY
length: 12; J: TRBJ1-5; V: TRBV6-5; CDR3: ASSWTGRDQPQH
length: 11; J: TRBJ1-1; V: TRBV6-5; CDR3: ASSYTPRAEAF
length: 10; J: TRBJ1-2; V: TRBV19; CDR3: ASTRGGYGYT
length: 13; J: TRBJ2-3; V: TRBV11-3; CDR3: ASSRRGDGTDTQY